The 26 T cell receptor beta chains reported below all come from one sample, sequenced in a study of blood T cells in healthy people across ages. Primed by a sample-barcoded 5' primer and a J-beta primer mix, a second PCR proceeded for about 6 to 11 cycles. TCRdb reanalysed the 5' RACE reads using MiXCR and keeps one entry per CDR3 protein. The repertoire includes about 670,000 distinct CDR3 sequences, over 40% of them detected once, and around 30% sits in the top ten. The material sequenced was blood. The receptor source for this set is an older man in good health.

The chain uses TRBV3-1 and TRBJ2-7; 7 nucleotides agree with TRBD1. TRBJ2-5 matches the DNA end more closely, so the J call is doubtful. CDR1 LGHDT and CDR2 YNNKEL come from the germline V gene (reference sequence). CDR3 length: 15 amino acids. The CDR3 region has the DNA TGTGCCAGCAGCCTCATAGGGGGCCCCGAGACGACCCAGTACTTC. Translation gives CASSLIGGPETTQYF.

The gene calls are TRBV27 and TRBJ1-4; D uncertain. Germline V lookup: CDR1 MNHEY, CDR2 SMNVEV (reference sequence). The germline V and J ends were trimmed by 5 bases and 7 bases, with 14 bases remaining between them. There are 14 residues in the CDR3. The CDR3 loop is CASSLRRGGEKLFF. CDR3 sequence (DNA): TGTGCCAGCAGTCTTAGGCGAGGCGGTGAAAAACTGTTTTTT.

Only a few counts were recorded for this clonotype. The chain employs TRBV7-2 and TRBJ1-5, with D possibly being TRBD1 (5 bases). The CDR3 covers 14 residues. Germline loops: CDR1 SGHTA, CDR2 FQGNSA. The V end was cut by 1 base, the J end by 7 bases, with 11 bases between. CDR3 region: CASSLEGIGQPQHF. CDR3 bases: TGTGCCAGCAGCTTAGAGGGGATAGGCCAGCCCCAGCATTTT.

The chain couples TRBV11-3 to TRBJ2-1; D unresolved. Germline CDR1 reads SGHNT; CDR2 reads YENEEA. V lost 0 bases, J lost 8 bases, and 5 bases lay in between. The CDR3 sequence is 12 residues long. CDR3 residues: CASSLEGYEQFF. CDR3 in DNA: TGTGCCAGCAGCTTAGAGGGCTATGAGCAGTTCTTC. Looking up the rest from reference TRBV11-3 and TRBJ2-1 gives the full variable domain: EAGVVQSPRYKIIEKKQPVAFWCNPISGHNTLYWYLQNLGQGPELLIRYENEEAVDDSQLPKDRFSAERLKGVDSTLKIQPAELGDSAVYLCASSLEGYEQFFGPGTRLTVL.

About this clonotype itself: Given a much more abundant clone one base away, this may be a read error. Written as DNA, the CDR3 is TGTGCCAGCAGTTGGGACAGGGCGGAGACCCAGTTCTTC. It encodes CASSWDRAETQFF. The genes are TRBV12-3 or TRBV12-4 and TRBJ2-1; 9 bases agree with TRBD1. V shed 4 bases and J 13 bases; nucleotides not matched to a gene: 8. This CDR3 region has 13 residues.

As for this clonotype: At one of its ends the junction is not consistent with the germline gene, which may arise from a read error. This chain connects TRBV20-1 to TRBJ2-5; 9 bases map to TRBD2. Germline CDR1 is DFQATT and CDR2 is SNEGSKA (reference sequence). This CDR3 comprises 12 residues. The CDR3 sequence is CSTSLAGQTQYF. The DNA of the CDR3 is TGCAGTACTAGCCTAGCGGGGCAGACCCAGTACTTC.

The rearrangement uses TRBV7-2 and TRBJ2-5; 7 bases are shared with TRBD1. The trim removed 2 bases at V and 5 bases at J, leaving 11 bases unmatched. The length of the CDR3 is 16 residues. Looked up from germline, CDR1 is SGHTA and CDR2 is FQGNSA. CDR3 sequence: CASSLSQAGRGETQYF. The CDR3, as DNA: TGTGCCAGCAGCTTAAGTCAGGCGGGCAGGGGGGAGACCCAGTACTTC. Filled out from reference TRBV7-2 and TRBJ2-5, the complete variable domain reads GAGVSQSPSNKVTEKGKDVELRCDPISGHTALYWYRQSLGQGLEFLIYFQGNSAPDKSGLPSDRFSAERTGGSVSTLTIQRTQQEDSAVYLCASSLSQAGRGETQYFGPGTRLLVL.

The chain recombines TRBV10-1 with TRBJ2-1; 7 bases are a match to TRBD2. Germline V gives CDR1 WNHNN, CDR2 SYGVQD (reference sequence). The CDR3 spans 16 residues. Trimming at V came to 5 bases and at J to 5 bases, leaving 12 bases not matched to a gene. The CDR3 region is CASSPAGGRDDNEQFF. CDR3 bases: TGCGCCAGCAGTCCGGCTGGGGGGAGGGACGACAATGAGCAGTTCTTC.

About this clonotype: Relative to the germline gene, one junction end is altered; a read error may explain this. V is TRBV7-2 and J is TRBJ1-2; 7 bases agree with TRBD1. CDR3 length: 13 residues. CDR1 is SGHTA and CDR2 is FQGNSA in the germline V gene. The CDR3: CASSSTGPYGYIF. The CDR3 nucleotides read TGTGCCAGCAGCTCGACAGGGCCCTATGGCTACATCTTC.

The chain has TRBV20-1 and TRBJ2-4; D is unclear. With 4 bases removed from V and 1 base from J, the gap between germline ends came to 8 bases. The CDR3 is 13 amino acids. Germline-derived CDR1 and CDR2 are DFQATT and SNEGSKA (reference sequence). The CDR3 sequence is CSANYNAKNIQYF. The CDR3 coding sequence is TGCAGTGCTAATTACAATGCCAAAAACATTCAGTACTTC.

This clonotype was counted between two and nine times. This rearrangement joins TRBV28 to TRBJ1-2; possible D gene TRBD1, 6 bases. This CDR3 comprises 13 residues. V lost 4 bases and J 3 bases, leaving 9 bases between the germline ends. Germline V gene sequence: CDR1 MDHEN, CDR2 SYDVKM. DNA for the CDR3: TGTGCCAGCAGTTCGGGGGCAGACTATGGCTACACCTTC. Translation: CASSSGADYGYTF.

V usage is TRBV7-9 and J usage is TRBJ2-6, with 9 bases matching TRBD1. Germline CDR1 SEHNR, CDR2 FQNEAQ (reference sequence). Unmatched junction bases numbered 6, after V lost 0 bases and J lost 3 bases. The CDR3 contains 18 residues. CDR3 DNA: TGTGCCAGCAGCTTAGCGGGGACAGGGAGAGGTGGGGCCAACGTCCTGACTTTC. As protein: CASSLAGTGRGGANVLTF.

This clonotype has just a few counts. The chain is built from TRBV20-1 and TRBJ1-2, with 10 bases lining up with TRBD1. CDR1 is DFQATT and CDR2 is SNEGSKA in the germline V gene (reference sequence). The CDR3 consists of 17 residues. The V segment lost 3 bases and the J segment 0 bases; nucleotides outside the gene matches: 10. For the CDR3, the DNA is TGCAGTGCTAGCCCCCCCTATGGACAGGGGGCTAACTATGGCTACACCTTC. The encoded protein is CSASPPYGQGANYGYTF.

The chain joins TRBV5-4 to TRBJ1-1, with D uncertain. Germline V CDR1 and CDR2: SGHNT, YYREEE (reference sequence). This CDR3 spans 13 amino acids. The germline V and J ends were trimmed by 4 bases and 2 bases, with 9 bases remaining between them. As DNA, the CDR3 is TGTGCCAGCAGCCCGGTTGCTAACACTGAAGCTTTCTTT. This gives the protein CASSPVANTEAFF.

The sample holds many counts of this clonotype. The chain is built from TRBV10-3 and TRBJ2-3, with D tentatively TRBD2 (6 bases). The V end lost 8 bases, the J end lost 4 bases, and 16 bases lay between the germline ends. Germline V CDR1 and CDR2: ENHRY, SYGVKD. The CDR3 runs to 14 residues. CDR3 bases: TGTGCCATCGGAGGGGCGGGATGGTCAGATACGCAGTATTTT. Translated, it gives CAIGGAGWSDTQYF.

The CDR3 DNA reads as TGTGCCAGCAGCTTAGCGCGGCCGGGGTTGAACACTGAAGCTTTCTTT. This encodes CASSLARPGLNTEAFF. This chain uses TRBV7-2 with TRBJ1-1; no clear D. Germline CDR1 SGHTA, CDR2 FQGNSA. The CDR3 has 16 residues. Trimming left V 0 bases short and J 0 bases short, with 11 bases between.

This clonotype showed up just once. The chain recombines TRBV20-1 with TRBJ2-1; TRBD2 might be the D (5 bases). The J call may be faulty, since TRBJ2-7 better matches the DNA end. The CDR3 covers 13 residues. Per the germline V gene, CDR1 is DFQATT and CDR2 is SNEGSKA (reference sequence). CDR3 nucleotides: TGCAGTGCCAAACCCGGGGTTGCCAATGAGCAGTACTTC. Residues: CSAKPGVANEQYF.

The chain joins TRBV20-1 to TRBJ2-7; D perhaps matches TRBD2 (6 bases). Trimming left V 0 bases short and J 0 bases short, with 12 bases between. In germline, CDR1 is DFQATT, CDR2 SNEGSKA (reference sequence). The CDR3 totals 15 residues. The CDR3 DNA sequence: TGCAGTGCTAGAGATCCCGGGGGAAGCTCCTACGAGCAGTACTTC. It specifies CSARDPGGSSYEQYF.

The chain has TRBV7-2 and TRBJ2-5; D is perhaps TRBD1 (5 bases). TRBJ2-7 explains the end of the DNA better; the J call may be wrong. Germline V gives CDR1 SGHTA, CDR2 FQGNSA. The CDR3 extends over 16 amino acids. The CDR3 sequence is CASSPGLGQGLHEQYF. The CDR3 DNA follows: TGTGCCAGCAGCCCCGGTCTAGGACAAGGGTTACACGAGCAGTACTTC.

A few counts support this clonotype. J is TRBJ2-7 and V is TRBV10-3; the D gene is possibly TRBD1 (6 bases). V gave up 0 bases and J gave up 3 bases, with 9 bases separating them. CDR3 length equals 14 residues. Germline lookup yields CDR1 ENHRY and CDR2 SYGVKD. CDR3 coding DNA: TGTGCCATCAGTGAGTCCGGGACACTCTACGAGCAGTACTTC. Encoded protein: CAISESGTLYEQYF.

The sample holds many counts of this clonotype. V is TRBV6-5 and J is TRBJ1-2; D is uncertain. Germline V gene data show CDR1 as MNHEY and CDR2 as SVGAGI. The CDR3 contains 14 residues. V was trimmed by 7 bases and J by 0 bases, leaving 12 bases between them. CDR3 amino acids: CASTPRGSNYGYTF. The CDR3 DNA follows: TGTGCCAGCACACCTCGAGGATCTAACTATGGCTACACCTTC.

This clonotype has just a few counts. V is TRBV20-1 and J is TRBJ2-1; D is possibly TRBD1 (5 bases). Trimming removed 3 bases at V and 15 bases at J, with 24 bases between. Per the germline V gene, CDR1 is DFQATT and CDR2 is SNEGSKA (reference sequence). This CDR3 has 14 residues. The CDR3 reads CSASIAQGLPLSFF. As DNA, the CDR3 is TGCAGTGCTAGTATCGCGCAGGGCCTTCCACTTTCGTTCTTC.

This rearrangement joins TRBV7-2 to TRBJ2-1; TRBD1 might be the D (6 bases). The V gene lost 5 bases and the J gene lost 5 bases, with 22 bases spanning the gap. There are 17 residues in the CDR3. Germline V gene lookup returns CDR1 SGHTA and CDR2 FQGNSA. The chain's CDR3 is CASSRRRTAREHNEQFF. Here the CDR3 DNA reads TGTGCCAGCAGCCGACGAAGGACAGCCCGGGAACACAATGAGCAGTTCTTC.

J is TRBJ2-1 and V is TRBV9; D gene unclear. This CDR3 is 14 amino acids long. The V end was cut by 4 bases, the J end by 6 bases, with 14 bases between. The germline V gene encodes CDR1 SGDLS and CDR2 YYNGEE. CDR3 amino acids: CASSPEVAGNEQFF. For the CDR3, the DNA is TGTGCCAGCAGCCCCGAGGTGGCCGGCAATGAGCAGTTCTTC. The full variable domain, with the rest looked up from reference TRBV9 and TRBJ2-1, is DSGVTQTPKHLITATGQRVTLRCSPRSGDLSVYWYQQSLDQGLQFLIQYYNGEERAKGNILERFSAQQFPDLHSELNLSSLELGDSALYFCASSPEVAGNEQFFGPGTRLTVL.

This clonotype occurred many times. This rearrangement joins TRBV29-1 to TRBJ1-2, with D hard to call. The CDR3 totals 11 residues. Trimming removed 7 bases from V and 3 bases from J, with 9 bases in between. Germline CDR1 and CDR2: SQVTM and ANQGSEA. Written as DNA, the CDR3 is TGCAGCGGCGAAGGTGACTATGGCTACACCTTC. Its translation: CSGEGDYGYTF.

In this sample, this clonotype turned up a few times. J is TRBJ2-5 and V is TRBV28, with D perhaps matching TRBD1 (5 bases). V shed 5 bases and J shed 11 bases, with 18 bases lying between them. CDR1 and CDR2 (germline): MDHEN, SYDVKM. The CDR3 length is 13 residues. CDR3 DNA: TGTGCCAGCAGTGTGATCGGACAAGCCAAGCAGTACTTC. Protein sequence: CASSVIGQAKQYF.